This T cell receptor beta chain was observed in a study of CD8 T cells in ankylosing spondylitis. Study results and limitations: Reportedly, matched ankylosing spondylitis synovial fluid was significantly enriched for disease-linked clones. Under 10 highly homologous variants formed a TCR beta motif that appeared characteristic of ankylosing spondylitis blood. The authors found the disease-linked clones to be CD8+ and relatively rare in peripheral blood.

TCRdb passed the 5' RACE reads through MiXCR, listing each CDR3 protein once. In the table there are fewer than 750,000 distinct CDR3 sequences, around 20% of which are singletons. This clonotype was seen only once. Its antigen is as yet unknown. The sequence came from a male donor with ankylosing spondylitis. Input material: blood, either unsorted or a sorted T cell fraction (not recorded which).

CDR3 region: CASSQVPGDSEQYF. In nucleotides, the CDR3 is TGCGCCAGCAGCCAAGTGCCCGGGGACTCCGAGCAGTACTTC. The rearrangement uses TRBV4-1 and TRBJ2-7, with D maybe TRBD2 (6 bases). Trimming stripped 1 base from V and 6 bases from J, with 13 bases between. The CDR3 runs to 14 residues. The V gene's germline CDR1 is MGHRA and CDR2 YSYEKL.